This paragraph reports one T cell receptor (beta chain). The data were produced by immunoSEQ multiplex PCR, yet TCRdb's version contains in-frame clones alone and is incomplete. The sample holds around 230,000 clones, around 85% seen once. This sample is part of a study of blood T cell repertoires in COVID-19. The germline V gene encodes CDR1 MRHNA and CDR2 SNTAGT. The V and J ends lost 4 bases and 4 bases respectively, with 11 bases between them. This CDR3 has 13 amino acids. The genes are TRBV6-4 and TRBJ2-7, with D perhaps matching TRBD2 (5 bases). This receptor was taken from a middle-aged man with acute or convalescent COVID-19. Sequencing was performed on peripheral blood. The CDR3 protein is CASSAGTSYEQYF. CDR3 nucleotide sequence: TGTGCCAGCAGTGCCGGAACTAGTTACGAGCAGTACTTC.